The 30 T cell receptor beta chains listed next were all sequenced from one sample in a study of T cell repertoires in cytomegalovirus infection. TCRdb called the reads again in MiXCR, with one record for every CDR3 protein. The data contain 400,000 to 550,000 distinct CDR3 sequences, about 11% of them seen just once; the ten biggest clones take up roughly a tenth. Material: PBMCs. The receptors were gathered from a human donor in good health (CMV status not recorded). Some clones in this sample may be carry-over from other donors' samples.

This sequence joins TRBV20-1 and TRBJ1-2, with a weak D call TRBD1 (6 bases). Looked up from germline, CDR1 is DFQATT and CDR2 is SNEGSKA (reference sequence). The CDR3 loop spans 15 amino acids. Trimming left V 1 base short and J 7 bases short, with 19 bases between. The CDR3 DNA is TGCAGTGCTAGAGCGAAAACAGGGCTTATGGGTGGCTACACCTTC. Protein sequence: CSARAKTGLMGGYTF.

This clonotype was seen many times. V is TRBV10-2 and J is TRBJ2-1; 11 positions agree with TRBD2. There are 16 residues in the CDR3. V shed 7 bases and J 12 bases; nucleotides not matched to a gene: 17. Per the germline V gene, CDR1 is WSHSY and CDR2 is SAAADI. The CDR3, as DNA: TGCGCCAGCATTGCTAGCGGGAGGTCAATCAGTAGTGGGCAGTTCTTC. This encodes CASIASGRSISSGQFF.

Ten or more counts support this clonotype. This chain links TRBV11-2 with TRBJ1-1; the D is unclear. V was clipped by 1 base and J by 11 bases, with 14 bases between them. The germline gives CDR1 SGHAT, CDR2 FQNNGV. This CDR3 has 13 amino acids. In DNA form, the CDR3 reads TGTGCCAGCAGCTTAGGACCCCGAAAATACGCTTTCTTT. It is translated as CASSLGPRKYAFF.

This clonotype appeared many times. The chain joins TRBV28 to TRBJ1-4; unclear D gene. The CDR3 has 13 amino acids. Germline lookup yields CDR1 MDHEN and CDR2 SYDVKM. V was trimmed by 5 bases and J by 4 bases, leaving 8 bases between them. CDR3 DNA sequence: TGTGCCAGCAGTCTCCTTAGTAATGAAAAACTGTTTTTT. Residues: CASSLLSNEKLFF.

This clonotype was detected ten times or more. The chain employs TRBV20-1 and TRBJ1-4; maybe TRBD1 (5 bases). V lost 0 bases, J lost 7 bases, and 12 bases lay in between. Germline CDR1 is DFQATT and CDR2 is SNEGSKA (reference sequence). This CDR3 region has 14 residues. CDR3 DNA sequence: TGCAGTGCTAGAGATGGCGGGGGGAGTGAAAAACTGTTTTTT. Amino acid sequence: CSARDGGGSEKLFF.

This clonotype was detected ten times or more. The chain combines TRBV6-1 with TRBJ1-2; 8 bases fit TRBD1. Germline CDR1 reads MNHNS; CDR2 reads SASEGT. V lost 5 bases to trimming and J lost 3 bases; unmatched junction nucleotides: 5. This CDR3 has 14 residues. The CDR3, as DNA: TGTGCCAGCAGTCGAACAGGGGGGGACTATGGCTACACCTTC. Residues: CASSRTGGDYGYTF.

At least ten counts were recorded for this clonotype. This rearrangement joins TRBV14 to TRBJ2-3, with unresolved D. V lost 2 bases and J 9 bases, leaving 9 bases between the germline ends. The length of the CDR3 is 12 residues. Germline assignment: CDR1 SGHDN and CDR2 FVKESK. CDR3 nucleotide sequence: TGTGCCAGCAGCCAATTTGACGGGACGCAGTATTTT. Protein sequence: CASSQFDGTQYF.

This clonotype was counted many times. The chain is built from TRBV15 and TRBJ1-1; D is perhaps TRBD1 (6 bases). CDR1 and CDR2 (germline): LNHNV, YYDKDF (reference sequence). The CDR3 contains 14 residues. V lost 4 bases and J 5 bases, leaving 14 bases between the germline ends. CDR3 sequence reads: CATSTYREETEAFF. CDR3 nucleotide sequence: TGTGCCACCAGCACCTACAGGGAAGAGACTGAAGCTTTCTTT.

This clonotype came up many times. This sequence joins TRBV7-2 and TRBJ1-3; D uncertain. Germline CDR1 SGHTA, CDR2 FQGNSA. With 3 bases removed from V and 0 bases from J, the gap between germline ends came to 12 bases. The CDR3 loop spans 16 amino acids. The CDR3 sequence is CASSFSRIVSGNTIYF. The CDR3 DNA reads TGTGCCAGCAGCTTTAGCCGTATCGTCTCTGGAAACACCATATATTTT.

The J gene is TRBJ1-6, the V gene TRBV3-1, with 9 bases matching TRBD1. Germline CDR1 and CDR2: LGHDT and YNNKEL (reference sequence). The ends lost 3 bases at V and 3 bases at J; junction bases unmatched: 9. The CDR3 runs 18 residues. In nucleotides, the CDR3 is TGTGCCAGCAGCCACGGGACAGGGAGGATTAACTATAATTCACCCCTCCACTTT. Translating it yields CASSHGTGRINYNSPLHF.

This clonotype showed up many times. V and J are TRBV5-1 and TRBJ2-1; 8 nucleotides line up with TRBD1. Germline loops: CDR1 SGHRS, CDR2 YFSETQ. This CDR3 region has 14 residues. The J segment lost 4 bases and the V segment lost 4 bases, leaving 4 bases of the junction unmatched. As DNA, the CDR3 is TGCGCCAGCAGCGCCGGGACAGGATACAATGAGCAGTTCTTC. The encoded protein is CASSAGTGYNEQFF.

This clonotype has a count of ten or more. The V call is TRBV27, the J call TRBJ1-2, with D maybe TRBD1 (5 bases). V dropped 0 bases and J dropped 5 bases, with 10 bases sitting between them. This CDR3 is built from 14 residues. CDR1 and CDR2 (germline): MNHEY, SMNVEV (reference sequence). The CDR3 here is CASSLSTESYGYTF. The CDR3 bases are TGTGCCAGCAGTTTATCGACAGAGTCTTATGGCTACACCTTC.

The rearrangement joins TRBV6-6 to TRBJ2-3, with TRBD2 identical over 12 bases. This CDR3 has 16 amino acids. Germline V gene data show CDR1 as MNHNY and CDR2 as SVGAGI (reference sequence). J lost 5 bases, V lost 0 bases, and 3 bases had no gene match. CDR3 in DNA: TGTGCCAGCAGTTACTCGAAGGGACTAGCGGGAGATACGCAGTATTTT. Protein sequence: CASSYSKGLAGDTQYF.

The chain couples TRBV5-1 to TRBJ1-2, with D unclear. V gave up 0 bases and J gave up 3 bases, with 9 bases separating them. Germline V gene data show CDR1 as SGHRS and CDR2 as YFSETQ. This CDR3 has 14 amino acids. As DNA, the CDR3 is TGCGCCAGCAGCTTGGCCGGGCCCGACTATGGCTACACCTTC. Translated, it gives CASSLAGPDYGYTF. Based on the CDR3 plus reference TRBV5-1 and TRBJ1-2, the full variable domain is KAGVTQTPRYLIKTRGQQVTLSCSPISGHRSVSWYQQTPGQGLQFLFEYFSETQRNKGNFPGRFSGRQFSNSRSEMNVSTLELGDSALYLCASSLAGPDYGYTFGSGTRLTVV.

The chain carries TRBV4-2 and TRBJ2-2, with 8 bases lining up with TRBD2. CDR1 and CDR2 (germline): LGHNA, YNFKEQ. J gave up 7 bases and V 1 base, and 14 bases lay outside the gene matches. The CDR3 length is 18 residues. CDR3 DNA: TGTGCCAGCAGCCAAGTTCATTTGACGGGGGGGCCGGGCGGGGAGCTGTTTTTT. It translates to CASSQVHLTGGPGGELFF.

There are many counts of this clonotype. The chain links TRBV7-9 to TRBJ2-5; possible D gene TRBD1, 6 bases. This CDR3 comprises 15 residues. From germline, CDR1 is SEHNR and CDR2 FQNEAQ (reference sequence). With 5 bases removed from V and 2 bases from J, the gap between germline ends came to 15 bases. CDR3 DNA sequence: TGTGCCAGCAGCCGGTACGCAGGGGTACAAGAGACCCAGTACTTC. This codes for CASSRYAGVQETQYF.

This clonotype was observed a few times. CDR3 residues: CASRRQVEPGELFF. As DNA, the CDR3 is TGTGCCAGCAGACGACAGGTTGAGCCCGGGGAGCTGTTTTTT. The V and J genes are TRBV11-2 and TRBJ2-2; D is perhaps TRBD1 (6 bases). With 6 bases removed from V and 6 bases from J, the gap between germline ends came to 14 bases. The CDR3 covers 14 residues. CDR1 SGHAT and CDR2 FQNNGV come from the germline V gene.

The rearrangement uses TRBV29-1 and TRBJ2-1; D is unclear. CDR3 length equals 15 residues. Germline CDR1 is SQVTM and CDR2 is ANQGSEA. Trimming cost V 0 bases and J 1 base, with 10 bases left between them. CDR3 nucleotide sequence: TGCAGCGTTGAAGATCTAAGGCGTTCCTACAATGAGCAGTTCTTC. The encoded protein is CSVEDLRRSYNEQFF.

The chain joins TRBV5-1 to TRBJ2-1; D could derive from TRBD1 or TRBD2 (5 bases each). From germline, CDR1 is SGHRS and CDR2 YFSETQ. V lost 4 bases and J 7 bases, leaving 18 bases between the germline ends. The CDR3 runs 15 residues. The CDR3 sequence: CASSTRDQIWNEQFF. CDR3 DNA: TGCGCCAGCAGCACCCGGGACCAGATTTGGAATGAGCAGTTCTTC.

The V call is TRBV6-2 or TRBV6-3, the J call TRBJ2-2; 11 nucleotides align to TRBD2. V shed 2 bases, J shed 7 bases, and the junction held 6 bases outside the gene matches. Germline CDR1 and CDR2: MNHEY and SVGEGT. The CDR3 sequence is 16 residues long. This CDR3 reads CASSYIAGGPHGELFF. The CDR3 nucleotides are TGTGCCAGCAGTTACATAGCGGGGGGGCCTCACGGGGAGCTGTTTTTT.

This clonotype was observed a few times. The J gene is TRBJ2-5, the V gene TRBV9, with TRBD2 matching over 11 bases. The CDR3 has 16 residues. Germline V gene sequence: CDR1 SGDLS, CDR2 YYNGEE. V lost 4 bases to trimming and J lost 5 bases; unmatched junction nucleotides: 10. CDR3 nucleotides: TGTGCCAGCAGCCCTCGACTAGCGGGAATGGAGGAGACCCAGTACTTC. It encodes CASSPRLAGMEETQYF.

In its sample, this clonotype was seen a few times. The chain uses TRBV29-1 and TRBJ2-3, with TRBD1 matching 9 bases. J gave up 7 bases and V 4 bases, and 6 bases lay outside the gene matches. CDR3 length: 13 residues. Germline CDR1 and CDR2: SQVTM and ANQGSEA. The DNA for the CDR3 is TGCAGCGTTGGGGGACAGGGCCCCAATACGCAGTATTTT. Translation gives CSVGGQGPNTQYF.

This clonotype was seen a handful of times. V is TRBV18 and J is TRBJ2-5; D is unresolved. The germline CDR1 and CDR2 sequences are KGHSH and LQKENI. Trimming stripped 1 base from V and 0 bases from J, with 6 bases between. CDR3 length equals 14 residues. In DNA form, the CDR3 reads TGTGCCAGCTCACCACAGTCAAACCAAGAGACCCAGTACTTC. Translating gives CASSPQSNQETQYF.

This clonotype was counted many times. CDR3 amino acids: CASSPVDRANLYEQYF. CDR3 in DNA: TGTGCCAGCAGTCCGGTGGACAGGGCGAATTTGTACGAGCAGTACTTC. The chain has TRBV28 and TRBJ2-7; TRBD1 aligns across 8 bases. Germline V gene data show CDR1 as MDHEN and CDR2 as SYDVKM. This CDR3 region has 16 residues. V gave up 5 bases and J gave up 4 bases; unmatched junction bases: 13. Variable domain in full (rest from reference TRBV28 and TRBJ2-7): DVKVTQSSRYLVKRTGEKVFLECVQDMDHENMFWYRQDPGLGLRLIYFSYDVKMKEKGDIPEGYSVSREKKERFSLILESASTNQTSMYLCASSPVDRANLYEQYFGPGTRLTVT.

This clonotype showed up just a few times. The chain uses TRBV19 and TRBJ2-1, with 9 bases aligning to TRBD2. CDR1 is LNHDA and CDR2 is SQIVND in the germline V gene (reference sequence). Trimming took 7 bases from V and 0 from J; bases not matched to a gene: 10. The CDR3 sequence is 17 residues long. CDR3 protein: CASTTGGGVSSYNEQFF. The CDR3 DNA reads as TGTGCCAGTACTACCGGCGGGGGGGTAAGCTCCTACAATGAGCAGTTCTTC.

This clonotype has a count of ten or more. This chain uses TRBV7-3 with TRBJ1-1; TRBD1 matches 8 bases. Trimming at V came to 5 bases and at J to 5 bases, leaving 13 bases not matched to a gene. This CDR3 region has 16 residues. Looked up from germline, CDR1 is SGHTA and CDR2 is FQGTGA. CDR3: CASSPGQGYPATEAFF. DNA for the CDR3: TGTGCCAGCAGCCCCGGACAGGGCTACCCGGCGACTGAAGCTTTCTTT.

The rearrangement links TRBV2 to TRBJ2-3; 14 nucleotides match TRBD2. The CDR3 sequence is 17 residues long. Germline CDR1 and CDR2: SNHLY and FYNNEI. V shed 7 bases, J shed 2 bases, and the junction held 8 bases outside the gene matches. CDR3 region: CASMGGTSGRYTDTQYF. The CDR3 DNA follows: TGTGCCAGCATGGGGGGGACTAGCGGGAGATACACAGATACGCAGTATTTT.

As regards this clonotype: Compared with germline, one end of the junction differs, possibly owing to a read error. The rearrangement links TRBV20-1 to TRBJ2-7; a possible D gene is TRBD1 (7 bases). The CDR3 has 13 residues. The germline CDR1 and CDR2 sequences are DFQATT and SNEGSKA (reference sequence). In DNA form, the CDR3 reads TGCAGTGCTCTTCTTACAGGCAGGGGGGTGGTGGACTTC. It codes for CSALLTGRGVVDF.

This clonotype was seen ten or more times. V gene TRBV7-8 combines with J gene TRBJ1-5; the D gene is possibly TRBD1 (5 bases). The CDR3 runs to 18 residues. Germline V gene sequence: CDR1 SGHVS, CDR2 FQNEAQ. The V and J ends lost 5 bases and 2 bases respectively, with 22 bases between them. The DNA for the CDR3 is TGTGCCAGCAGCCAAGGGGTATGGGCAGGGTTGGGCAATCAGCCCCAGCATTTT. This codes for CASSQGVWAGLGNQPQHF.

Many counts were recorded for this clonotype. CDR3 DNA sequence: TGTGCCAGCAGCGAGTACAGGGGGCCCTCCTACGAGCAGTACTTC. Protein: CASSEYRGPSYEQYF. The rearrangement uses TRBV7-2 and TRBJ2-7; 9 bases match TRBD1. CDR3 length: 15 amino acids. V trimming: 5 bases; J trimming: 0 bases; junction bases outside the gene matches: 5. The germline CDR1 and CDR2 sequences are SGHTA and FQGNSA.